This TCR beta chain was sequenced for a study of blood T cells in healthy people across ages (dated by TCRdb to 2013 to 2016). Regarding the complete study: In model experiments, template switching captured roughly one uniquely barcoded TCR beta cDNA molecule for every two T cells. Age-related changes in TCR beta repertoire diversity were measured in the study by deep sequencing normalized with unique cDNA molecular identifiers. The donors were divided into four age groups: young (average roughly 17 years), middle-aged (almost 40), aged (under 70) and long-lived (roughly 82). Donors of different ages were randomly distributed across sequencing lanes to avoid experimental bias. Using the same blood draw, the study looked at two additional independent replicas of 1 million unique cDNA reads for two donors, one aged 18 to 30 and the other aged 80 or older. The paper's findings and limits, for the study overall: As age increased, observed TCR beta diversity per million T cells dropped in a roughly linear way, and a significant reduction was already evident by age roughly 36. Donor CMV infection status was unknown, potentially confounding age-related changes in expanded clonotypes. Compared with the aged group, more naive CD4+ T cells, fewer expanded clones and increased TCR diversity were shown by the long-lived group, suggesting age selection. Since profiling was done on bulk unsorted PBMCs, naive and antigen-experienced compartments could not be conclusively compared. Estimates of total diversity from one million sequenced T cells were regarded as lower bounds and underestimates. The percentage of naive T cells measured by flow cytometry correlated strongly with observed TCR beta diversity.

This clonotype was recorded a few times. Its antigen target is currently unknown. Base qualities are not provided; no much larger clone lies one nucleotide away. CDR1 and CDR2 are read off the germline V gene as SGHVS and FNYEAQ. V trim: 5 bases; J trim: 2 bases; unmatched bases: 11. The CDR3 runs 17 amino acids, cysteine and phenylalanine included. This entry keeps only the CDR3 DNA: 51 bases, framed from base 1. The method behind the library was 5' RACE. For sequencing, an Illumina HiSeq 2500 was employed. A second about 6 to 11 cycle PCR used a sample-barcoded 5' primer and a J-beta primer mix. A template-switch 5' adaptor carrying 12 random nucleotides introduced a unique molecular identifier onto each TCR beta cDNA molecule. At least 3 million CDR3-containing paired-end reads were obtained from each sample. All of the RNA was converted into first-strand cDNA using the Mint cDNA synthesis kit, with a TRBC-specific oligonucleotide serving as the primer. All cDNA was treated with uracil-DNA glycosylase and then went through a first 18-cycle PCR with the universal primers M1SS and BC2_uni_R. As for the original processing: For normalization, 1 million high-quality reads, each with a distinct molecular identifier, were randomly selected from each sample. Instead of being binned into consensus sequences, reads with shared molecular identifiers were discarded. MiTCR, run with a Q25 quality threshold and the strictest error-elimination algorithm, handled CDR3 identification, clonotype clustering and error correction. A nonparametric unseen species model with Euler transformation was used to estimate a lower bound on total TCR beta diversity. TCRdb cleaned the public reads at Q25 with fastp, built clones with MiXCR and kept in-frame beta chains. CDR3 protein duplicates are merged, each entry listing the most common genes and DNA. The V and J calls were determined by TCRdb, not by the authors. For this sample there are roughly 1,800,000 distinct CDR3 sequences; around half appear just once. The ten largest account for less than 2.5% of the sample.

The roughly 39 donors, aged roughly 6 to 100 years, were systemically healthy Caucasian individuals from Russia. Each donor gave ten milliliters of peripheral blood, collected into EDTA-treated Vacutainer tubes. PBMCs were isolated by Ficoll-Paque density-gradient centrifugation, with at least 7 million obtained per sample. Total RNA was extracted from PBMCs with Trizol reagent, with at least 5 micrograms obtained per sample. The percentages of naive CD45RAhigh/CD27high T cells were determined by flow cytometry on a PBMC aliquot from every donor. The sequencing input was blood. The sequence is built from TRBV7-6 and TRBJ2-3, and 9 junction bases match TRBD2. This receptor was obtained from a middle-aged woman in good health. The CDR3 region: CASSREPAGGITDTQYF. The DNA is TGTGCCAGCAGCCGCGAACCAGCGGGGGGCATCACAGATACGCAGTATTTT.